This TCR beta chain appears in the sequencing data of a study of blood T cell repertoires in COVID-19. The wider study: COVID-19 samples from acute and convalescent phases originated in the United States, Italy and Spain.

CDR3 length equals 13 residues. With V trimmed by 11 bases and J by 10 bases, 12 bases remained unmatched. Cohort assignment relied on participant-reported clinical history. TCRdb's copy holds only in-frame clones and misses some; the assay was immunoSEQ multiplex PCR. The sample shows some 170,000 clones, roughly 87% of them seen only once. Sequenced: PBMCs or T cells enriched from blood (not recorded which). This sequence originates from a human donor with acute COVID-19. The donor label of this sample is uncertain. V and J are TRBV12-3 or TRBV12-4 and TRBJ2-1; 9 positions match TRBD2. The CDR3 spells CARGGGGPGEQFF. In DNA, the CDR3 is TGTGCCCGCGGCGGGGGGGGCCCGGGGGAGCAGTTCTTC.